This T cell receptor beta chain appears in the sequencing data of a study of metastatic and nonmetastatic thyroid tumors. About the research overall: The study looked at repertoires side by side in blood and in tumor or nodule tissue from malignant and benign thyroid patients. Study findings and constraints: Reported TCR beta diversity, measured in blood and tumor, was significantly higher for malignant thyroid tumors than for benign nodules.

Methods used by the authors: Researchers built a distant-metastasis classifier for papillary thyroid cancer that drew on CDR3 differences across clinicopathological groups. Using MiXCR, TCRdb re-called clones from the PCR reads. What appears here as the V and J calls and clone size reflects TCRdb's work, not the paper's. Found here are tens of thousands of clones, about 15% of them singletons; the top ten hold more than 3%. Thyroid surgery was performed in patients who had received no treatment beforehand. This clone occurred many times. Its antigen is unknown. The CDR3 covers 13 residues. Germline CDR1 reads SGHTA; CDR2 reads FQGTGA. V lost 6 bases and J 2 bases, leaving 8 bases between the germline ends.

This TCR derives from a female donor with papillary thyroid cancer or a benign thyroid nodule (not recorded which). Some clones in this sample may be carry-over from other donors' samples. J is TRBJ2-1 and V is TRBV7-3; D is uncertain. The sequenced material came from blood. The CDR3 sequence: CASSLVAYNEQFF. CDR3 nucleotide sequence: TGTGCCAGCAGTTTGGTCGCCTACAATGAGCAGTTCTTC.